The 27 T cell receptor beta chains presented below share a single source sample, sequenced in a study of T cell repertoires in aging, cancer and after chemotherapy. Multiplex touch-down PCR with TRB-A/B primers amplified rearranged V-D-J TRB sequences. TCRdb recomputed calls from the multiplex PCR reads with MiXCR, one row per CDR3 protein. The table includes approximately 4,100 distinct CDR3 sequences, under 30% detected once. Amplification of TCR beta used genomic DNA extracted from peripheral blood. Material: blood. The origin of the receptors is a human donor in good health.

The gene calls are TRBV12-3 or TRBV12-4 and TRBJ2-2; 13 bases agree with TRBD2. V was clipped by 5 bases and J by 3 bases; unmatched bases: 9. The CDR3 length is 18 residues. The CDR3 nucleotides read TGTGCCAGCAGTATCCCCCTCGGACTAGCGGGGGACACCGGGGAGCTGTTTTTT. Amino acids: CASSIPLGLAGDTGELFF.

The rearrangement joins TRBV14 to TRBJ1-2; D not resolved. This CDR3 is built from 15 residues. Germline V gene lookup returns CDR1 SGHDN and CDR2 FVKESK. Trimming took off 3 bases at V and 2 bases at J, with 13 bases between the two ends. CDR3 amino acids: CASSHRNRQNYGYTF. The CDR3 DNA reads TGTGCCAGCAGCCACCGAAACAGACAAAACTATGGCTACACCTTC.

The chain combines TRBV18 with TRBJ2-7; TRBD2 matches 7 bases. This CDR3 has 14 amino acids. Germline trimming cut 3 bases from V and 6 bases from J; bases unmatched to any gene: 8. Per germline, CDR1 KGHSH and CDR2 LQKENI. CDR3: CASSPTSKGSEQYF. CDR3 bases: TGTGCCAGCTCACCGACTAGCAAGGGCTCCGAGCAGTACTTC.

This clonotype turned up a few times. The chain links TRBV30 to TRBJ2-7, with D uncertain. The germline CDR1 and CDR2 sequences are GTSNPN and SVGIG (reference sequence). Trimming removed 0 bases at V and 0 bases at J, with 15 bases between. The CDR3 runs to 16 residues. CDR3 loop: CAWSVGAGGSSYEQYF. CDR3 nucleotides: TGTGCCTGGAGTGTTGGCGCAGGCGGTAGCTCCTACGAGCAGTACTTC.

The count of this clonotype is one. Given a much more abundant clone one base away, this may be a read error. The chain has TRBV19 and TRBJ2-7; D perhaps matches TRBD2 (5 bases). Trimming took off 8 bases at V and 7 bases at J, with 15 bases between the two ends. Germline assignment: CDR1 LNHDA and CDR2 SQIVND (reference sequence). The CDR3 length is 12 residues. The CDR3 coding sequence is TGTGCCAGTGGTTCAGAGGGAGATGAGCAGTACTTC. Translating it yields CASGSEGDEQYF.

This clonotype was seen a few times. V gene TRBV24-1 combines with J gene TRBJ1-5; D not resolved. Trimming removed 3 bases at V and 1 base at J, with 15 bases between. Germline-derived CDR1 and CDR2 are KGHDR and SFDVKD. The CDR3 is 17 residues long. In DNA form, the CDR3 reads TGTGCCACCAGTGATAGCCGGGTCCTAGGAAGCAATCAGCCCCAGCATTTT. Amino acids: CATSDSRVLGSNQPQHF.

The chain couples TRBV19 to TRBJ1-3; D is undetermined. V was clipped by 9 bases and J by 0 bases, with 12 bases between them. The CDR3 is 14 residues long. Germline CDR1 and CDR2: LNHDA and SQIVND (reference sequence). Written as DNA, the CDR3 is TGTGCCAGCGACCCGGGCTACTCTGGAAACACCATATATTTT. It yields the protein CASDPGYSGNTIYF.

In its sample, this clonotype ranks as medium-sized. V gene TRBV5-4 combines with J gene TRBJ1-1; no clear D gene. V lost 2 bases and J lost 2, with 10 bases in between. The germline V gene encodes CDR1 SGHNT and CDR2 YYREEE (reference sequence). The CDR3 contains 14 residues. In DNA, the CDR3 is TGTGCCAGCAGCTTTACGGCGGCTAACACTGAAGCTTTCTTT. Its protein is CASSFTAANTEAFF.

This clonotype has a handful of counts. In DNA, the CDR3 is TGTGCCAGCAGCGACTTAAACCAAGAGACCCAGTACTTC. This codes for CASSDLNQETQYF. This sequence joins TRBV7-6 and TRBJ2-5; D gene ambiguous. The CDR3 covers 13 residues. Germline V gives CDR1 SGHVS, CDR2 FNYEAQ. V dropped 5 bases and J dropped 0 bases, with 7 bases sitting between them.

The chain joins TRBV19 to TRBJ1-5, with a weak D call TRBD1 (5 bases). Deletions cut 4 bases from V and 1 base from J, with 14 bases between. From germline, CDR1 is LNHDA and CDR2 SQIVND (reference sequence). The CDR3 runs to 16 residues. The CDR3 loop reads CASSTRQPKSNQPQHF. CDR3 nucleotide sequence: TGTGCCAGTAGTACCCGACAGCCGAAAAGCAATCAGCCCCAGCATTTT.

This clonotype appeared a few times. V usage is TRBV19 and J usage is TRBJ2-5; 8 bases agree with TRBD1. The germline V gene has CDR1 LNHDA and CDR2 SQIVND (reference sequence). Losses at the gene ends were 5 bases for V and 5 bases for J; bases not matched to a gene: 10. The CDR3 is made up of 15 amino acids. For the CDR3, the DNA is TGTGCCAGTAGTTCCCAGGGGGCTGGCATGGAGACCCAGTACTTC. It encodes CASSSQGAGMETQYF. Looking up the rest from reference TRBV19 and TRBJ2-5 gives the full variable domain: DGGITQSPKYLFRKEGQNVTLSCEQNLNHDAMYWYRQDPGQGLRLIYYSQIVNDFQKGDIAEGYSVSREKKESFPLTVTSAQKNPTAFYLCASSSQGAGMETQYFGPGTRLLVL.

The rearrangement uses TRBV6-1 and TRBJ1-2, with D unresolved. The CDR3 totals 16 residues. V lost 0 bases, J lost 4 bases, and 15 bases lay in between. Germline values: CDR1 MNHNS, CDR2 SASEGT. The CDR3 sequence is CASSEAVAGCRYGYTF. As DNA, the CDR3 is TGTGCCAGCAGTGAAGCGGTAGCGGGATGCCGCTATGGCTACACCTTC.

As to this clonotype: A read error is possible here, since a much larger clone lies one base away. This chain links TRBV12-3 or TRBV12-4 with TRBJ2-2; 8 bases map to TRBD1. The CDR3 contains 15 residues. V dropped 4 bases and J dropped 7; count of bases not matched to a gene: 8. This chain's CDR3 is CASSYGGQGYGELFF. The CDR3 DNA reads as TGTGCCAGCAGTTACGGCGGACAGGGCTACGGGGAGCTGTTTTTT.

The chain links TRBV19 to TRBJ1-3; 9 nucleotides line up with TRBD1. CDR1 is LNHDA and CDR2 is SQIVND in the germline V gene (reference sequence). The CDR3 totals 15 residues. Trimming took 9 bases from V and 0 from J; bases not matched to a gene: 6. The CDR3 coding sequence is TGTGCCAGCGGGACAGGGTACAACTCTGGAAACACCATATATTTT. Translating it yields CASGTGYNSGNTIYF.

The J gene is TRBJ2-3, the V gene TRBV5-4; 12 bases match TRBD2. CDR1 and CDR2 from the germline V gene are SGHNT and YYREEE (reference sequence). J lost 6 bases, V lost 4 bases, and 6 bases had no gene match. The CDR3 length is 15 residues. The CDR3 loop is CASSPASGGADTQYF. The CDR3 nucleotides read TGTGCCAGCAGCCCGGCTAGCGGGGGGGCCGATACGCAGTATTTT.

This clonotype was detected once. This sequence may be a read error, since a much larger clone differs from it by one base. The conserved closing phenylalanine or tryptophan is absent in this CDR3, likely reflecting a read error. DNA for the CDR3: TGTGCCTGGAGGCACTATAGGACAGGGAACTATGGCTACACCTCC. Translation gives CAWRHYRTGNYGYTS. The chain is built from TRBV30 and TRBJ1-2, with TRBD1 identical over 8 bases. V was pared by 3 bases and J by 2 bases, with 8 bases of the junction left unmatched. Germline V lookup: CDR1 GTSNPN, CDR2 SVGIG (reference sequence). The CDR3 covers 15 residues.

This clonotype is medium-sized (0.01 to 0.1%) by share. One end of the junction does not line up with germline, which may come from a read error. V is TRBV30 and J is TRBJ2-6, with D perhaps TRBD2 (7 bases). Germline CDR1 GTSNPN, CDR2 SVGIG (reference sequence). CDR3 length: 13 amino acids. The chain's CDR3 is CAWSVRGGNVLTF. CDR3 nucleotide sequence: TGTGCCTGGAGTGTGAGGGGGGGCAACGTCCTGACTTTC.

The CDR3, as DNA: TGCAGCGTTGGACAGGATAGCAATCAGCCCCAGCATTTT. This codes for CSVGQDSNQPQHF. This chain links TRBV29-1 with TRBJ1-5; a possible D gene is TRBD1 (6 bases). The length of the CDR3 is 13 residues. Germline CDR1 SQVTM, CDR2 ANQGSEA. Trimming took off 4 bases at V and 0 bases at J, with 7 bases between the two ends.

By proportion, this clonotype is medium-sized. The chain recombines TRBV27 with TRBJ1-5, with a tentative D call TRBD1 (6 bases). Germline CDR1 MNHEY, CDR2 SMNVEV (reference sequence). The CDR3 length is 15 residues. V lost 6 bases and J 4 bases, leaving 16 bases between the germline ends. This CDR3 is CASRGGGIANQPQHF. For the CDR3, the DNA is TGTGCCAGCAGGGGAGGGGGGATCGCGAATCAGCCCCAGCATTTT.

The chain has TRBV10-3 and TRBJ2-7; no firm D call. Trimming left V 5 bases short and J 3 bases short, with 5 bases between. Germline CDR1 is ENHRY and CDR2 is SYGVKD. CDR3 length: 11 amino acids. CDR3 residues: CAISSNYEQYF. The CDR3 DNA is TGTGCCATCAGTTCAAACTACGAGCAGTACTTC.

In this sample, this clonotype turned up a few times. This chain uses TRBV6-5 with TRBJ2-2; D remains ambiguous. Deletions cut 2 bases from V and 7 bases from J, with 8 bases between. The CDR3 sequence is 13 residues long. The germline V gene encodes CDR1 MNHEY and CDR2 SVGAGI. CDR3 in amino acids: CASSYAAGGELFF. The CDR3, as DNA: TGTGCCAGCAGTTACGCCGCCGGCGGGGAGCTGTTTTTT.

By share, this clonotype ranks as large. This chain uses TRBV29-1 with TRBJ2-7; D possibly corresponds to TRBD1 (6 bases). CDR1 and CDR2 from the germline V gene are SQVTM and ANQGSEA. The ends were cut back, 6 bases at V and 6 bases at J, with 18 bases in the middle. This CDR3 has 13 amino acids. CDR3 region: CSVRGTSKGEQYF. CDR3 coding DNA: TGCAGCGTGAGGGGGACCTCCAAGGGCGAGCAGTACTTC.

The chain has TRBV5-4 and TRBJ2-1; D possibly corresponds to TRBD2 (5 bases). The CDR3 has 12 residues. CDR1 and CDR2 (germline): SGHNT, YYREEE (reference sequence). Trimming cost V 4 bases and J 10 bases, with 12 bases left between them. The chain's CDR3 is CASSRSAGEQFF. Written as DNA, the CDR3 is TGTGCCAGCAGCCGGAGTGCGGGCGAGCAGTTCTTC. The full variable domain, rest sourced from reference TRBV5-4 and TRBJ2-1, is ETGVTQSPTHLIKTRGQQVTLRCSSQSGHNTVSWYQQALGQGPQFIFQYYREEENGRGNFPPRFSGLQFPNYSSELNVNALELDDSALYLCASSRSAGEQFFGPGTRLTVL.

This clonotype qualifies as medium-sized. The chain combines TRBV6-5 with TRBJ2-3, with 16 bases fitting TRBD2. Per the germline V gene, CDR1 is MNHEY and CDR2 is SVGAGI. The junction had 6 bases not matched to a gene; V was cut back by 8 bases and J by 4 bases. This CDR3 spans 16 amino acids. CDR3 nucleotide sequence: TGTGCCAGCCGGGGGACTAGCGGGGGGGCCCCAGATACGCAGTATTTT. Translated, it gives CASRGTSGGAPDTQYF.

The chain carries TRBV18 and TRBJ2-2; the match to TRBD1 covers 7 bases. V lost 4 bases, J lost 1 base, and 9 bases stayed unmatched. From germline, CDR1 is KGHSH and CDR2 LQKENI. This CDR3 contains 17 residues. CDR3 coding DNA: TGTGCCAGCTCACTTTCAGGGGGAAAATGGAACACCGGGGAGCTGTTTTTT. Amino acids: CASSLSGGKWNTGELFF.

The CDR3 nucleotides are TGTGCCAGCAGCTTCGATGGGACCCAGTACTTC. This encodes CASSFDGTQYF. The J gene is TRBJ2-5, the V gene TRBV5-6; D call uncertain. Trimming left V 2 bases short and J 7 bases short, with 6 bases between. Germline CDR1 SGHDT, CDR2 YYEEEE. The CDR3 is 11 amino acids.

This CDR3 reads CASSNRDNQPQHF. DNA for the CDR3: TGTGCCAGTAGTAACAGGGACAATCAGCCCCAGCATTTT. The V call is TRBV19, the J call TRBJ1-5; D might be TRBD1 (6 bases). The CDR3 is 13 amino acids. Germline V CDR1 and CDR2: LNHDA, SQIVND (reference sequence). The V gene lost 4 bases and the J gene lost 3 bases, with 7 bases spanning the gap.